This T cell receptor (beta chain) is from a study of blood T cells in healthy people across ages (dated by TCRdb to the mid-2010s). Notes on the research overall: Template switching captured roughly one uniquely barcoded TCR beta cDNA molecule per two T cells in model experiments. The donors were split into four age groups: young (average 16 years), middle-aged (roughly 40), aged (roughly 60) and long-lived (roughly 80). Using the same blood draw, the study looked at two additional independent replicas of 1 million unique cDNA reads for two donors, one aged 18 to 30 and the other aged 80 or older. Age-related changes in TCR beta repertoire diversity were measured in the study by deep sequencing normalized with unique cDNA molecular identifiers. To avoid experimental bias, donors of different ages were randomly spread across the sequencing lanes. Broad study findings and their caveats: Estimates of total diversity from one million sequenced T cells were regarded as lower bounds and underestimates. There was a strong correlation between observed TCR beta diversity and the percentage of naive T cells measured by flow cytometry. Because the CMV infection status of the donors was unknown, age-related changes in expanded clonotypes may potentially have been confounded. Compared with the aged group, the long-lived group had more naive CD4+ T cells, fewer expanded clones and increased TCR diversity, suggesting age selection. As age increased, observed TCR beta diversity per million T cells dropped in a roughly linear way, and a significant reduction was already evident by age 40. Since profiling was done on bulk unsorted PBMCs, naive and antigen-experienced compartments could not be conclusively compared.

The donors were roughly 39 Caucasian individuals from Russia, aged roughly 6 to 100 years, who were systemically healthy. Each donor gave about 9.8 milliliters of peripheral blood, drawn into EDTA-treated Vacutainer tubes. PBMCs were isolated by Ficoll-Paque density-gradient centrifugation, with at least 6.5 million obtained per sample. Trizol reagent was used to extract total RNA from PBMCs, with at least 5.5 micrograms per sample. For every donor, flow cytometry on a PBMC aliquot measured the percentage of naive CD45RAhigh/CD27high T cells. On this clonotype: Its target antigen remains unknown. Base qualities are not at hand, and no much larger clone is one base apart.

Receptor libraries were prepared by 5' RACE. Sequenced using an Illumina HiSeq 2500. A second PCR of about 7 to 12 cycles was performed with a sample-barcoded 5' primer and a J-beta primer mix. A unique molecular identifier was introduced onto each TCR beta cDNA molecule by a template-switch 5' adaptor carrying 12 random nucleotides. Each sample yielded at least 3 million CDR3-containing paired-end reads. The Mint cDNA synthesis kit, primed by a TRBC-specific oligonucleotide, was used to synthesize first-strand cDNA from all RNA. Following uracil-DNA glycosylase treatment, all cDNA underwent a first 18-cycle PCR with the universal primers M1SS and BC2_uni_R. In the authors' own workflow: For normalization, 1 million high-quality reads, each with a distinct molecular identifier, were randomly selected from each sample. Instead of being binned into consensus sequences, reads that shared molecular identifiers were thrown out. MiTCR, with a Q25 quality threshold and the strictest error-elimination algorithm, was used for CDR3 identification, clonotype clustering and error correction. A nonparametric unseen species model with Euler transformation was used to estimate lower-bound total TCR beta diversity. TCRdb itself trimmed the public reads at Q25 with fastp, ran MiXCR and retained productive beta chains. Rows are combined by CDR3 protein, so each entry shows the most common genes and DNA. It is TCRdb's table, rather than the study itself, that gives the V and J calls and clone size. The sample table lists about 1.5 million distinct CDR3 sequences, roughly 40% of them with a count of one. The ten most abundant clones make up around 8% of the sample.

Via the germline V gene (reference sequence), CDR1 is DFQATT and CDR2 SNEGSKA. Clipping removes 3 bases from V and 5 bases from J, with 4 as the unmatched junction base count. Including cysteine and phenylalanine, the CDR3 has 13 amino acids. Here the CDR3 DNA is all that survives: 39 bases in frame from base 1. Sequenced input: blood. The sequence links TRBV20-1 to TRBJ1-1, with 9 bases matching TRBD1. The TCR was taken from a woman aged 18-35 years in good health. Here the CDR3 is given as CSASPGTGTEAFF. The DNA sequence follows: TGCAGTGCTAGTCCCGGGACAGGGACTGAAGCTTTCTTT.